The 6 T cell receptor beta chains listed next were all sequenced from one sample in a study of cytomegalovirus exposure and HLA in healthy donors. The PCR was carried out with 60 Vbeta primers and 13 Jbeta primers. TCRdb keeps only in-frame clones here, not all; method: immunoSEQ multiplex PCR. The data show about 170,000 clones, with roughly 80% seen just once and 4.5% held by the top ten. Material for sequencing was PBMCs. Source of these receptors: a woman between 45 and 65 years old in good health and CMV-seropositive.

The chain carries TRBV6-5 and TRBJ1-1; no clear D gene. V lost 6 bases, J lost 5 bases, and 19 bases lay in between. The CDR3 spans 15 residues. CDR1 is MNHEY, CDR2 SVGAGI, per germline. The CDR3 reads CASRRDRARETEAFF. DNA of the CDR3: TGTGCCAGCAGACGGGATCGAGCCCGGGAAACTGAAGCTTTCTTT.

This clone was recorded only once. Germline is not matched at one junction end, which may reflect a read error. The rearrangement links TRBV6-4 to TRBJ1-2, with 7 bases that match TRBD1. The CDR3 consists of 13 residues. Germline CDR1 reads MRHNA; CDR2 reads SNTAGT. The CDR3 bases are TGTGCCAGCAGTGGACAGGGAACGGGTGGCTACGCCTTC. It translates to CASSGQGTGGYAF.

The V and J genes are TRBV4-1 and TRBJ2-5; TRBD2 agrees at 8 bases. The V gene's germline CDR1 is MGHRA and CDR2 YSYEKL. This CDR3 spans 17 amino acids. J lost 4 bases, V lost 3 bases, and 13 bases had no gene match. The CDR3 loop reads CASSQPPSGPPAETQYF. DNA for the CDR3: TGCGCCAGCAGCCAGCCACCTAGCGGGCCACCCGCAGAGACCCAGTACTTC.

The genes are TRBV7-9 and TRBJ1-1; D gene ambiguous. Germline V CDR1 and CDR2: SEHNR, FQNEAQ (reference sequence). CDR3 length: 15 amino acids. The V end was cut by 2 bases, the J end by 2 bases, with 12 bases between. The CDR3 is CASSLLEEGNTEAFF. In nucleotides, the CDR3 is TGTGCCAGCAGCTTACTTGAGGAGGGTAACACTGAAGCTTTCTTT. Using reference TRBV7-9 and TRBJ1-1 for the parts outside the CDR3, the full variable domain is DTGVSQNPRHKITKRGQNVTFRCDPISEHNRLYWYRQTLGQGPEFLTYFQNEAQLEKSRLLSDRFSAERPKGSFSTLEIQRTEQGDSAMYLCASSLLEEGNTEAFFGQGTRLTVV.

The chain couples TRBV4-1 to TRBJ1-4; D possibly corresponds to TRBD1 (5 bases). Germline-derived CDR1 and CDR2 are MGHRA and YSYEKL. This CDR3 contains 19 residues. V dropped 4 bases and J dropped 4 bases, with 25 bases sitting between them. In nucleotides, the CDR3 is TGCGCCAGCAGCCGCGGGGGTGGAAGGAGGGGAGTGATTAATGAAAAACTGTTTTTT. It encodes CASSRGGGRRGVINEKLFF.

The genes are TRBV19 and TRBJ2-5; TRBD2 might be the D (5 bases). Trimming stripped 4 bases from V and 1 base from J, with 10 bases between. Germline V lookup: CDR1 LNHDA, CDR2 SQIVND (reference sequence). The CDR3 is made up of 14 amino acids. CDR3 nucleotide sequence: TGTGCCAGTAGTACCCTCGGGGTCCAAGAGACCCAGTACTTC. Its protein product is CASSTLGVQETQYF. Supplemented by reference TRBV19 and TRBJ2-5, the full variable domain reads DGGITQSPKYLFRKEGQNVTLSCEQNLNHDAMYWYRQDPGQGLRLIYYSQIVNDFQKGDIAEGYSVSREKKESFPLTVTSAQKNPTAFYLCASSTLGVQETQYFGPGTRLLVL.